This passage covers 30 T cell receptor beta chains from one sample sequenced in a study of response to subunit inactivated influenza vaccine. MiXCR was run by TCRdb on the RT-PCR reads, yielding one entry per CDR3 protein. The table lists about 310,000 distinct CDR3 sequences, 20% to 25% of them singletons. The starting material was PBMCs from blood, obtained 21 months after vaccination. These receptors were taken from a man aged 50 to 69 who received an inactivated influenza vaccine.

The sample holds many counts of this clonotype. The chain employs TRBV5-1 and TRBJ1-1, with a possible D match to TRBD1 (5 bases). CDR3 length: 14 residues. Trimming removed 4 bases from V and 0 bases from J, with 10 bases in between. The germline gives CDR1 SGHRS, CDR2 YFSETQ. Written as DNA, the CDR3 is TGCGCCAGCAGCCCGGGACGGATGAACACTGAAGCTTTCTTT. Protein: CASSPGRMNTEAFF.

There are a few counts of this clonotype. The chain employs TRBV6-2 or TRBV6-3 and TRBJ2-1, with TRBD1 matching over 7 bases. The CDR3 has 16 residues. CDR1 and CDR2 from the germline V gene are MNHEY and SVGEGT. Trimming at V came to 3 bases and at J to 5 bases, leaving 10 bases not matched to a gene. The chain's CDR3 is CASSYFTTGVNNEQFF. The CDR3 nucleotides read TGTGCCAGCAGTTATTTCACAACAGGGGTTAACAATGAGCAGTTCTTC.

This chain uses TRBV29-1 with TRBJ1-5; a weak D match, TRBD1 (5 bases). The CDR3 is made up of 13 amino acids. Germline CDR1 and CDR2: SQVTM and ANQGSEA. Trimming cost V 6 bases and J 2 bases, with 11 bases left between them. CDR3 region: CSVGPPGNQPQHF. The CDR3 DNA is TGCAGCGTGGGACCCCCGGGCAATCAGCCCCAGCATTTT.

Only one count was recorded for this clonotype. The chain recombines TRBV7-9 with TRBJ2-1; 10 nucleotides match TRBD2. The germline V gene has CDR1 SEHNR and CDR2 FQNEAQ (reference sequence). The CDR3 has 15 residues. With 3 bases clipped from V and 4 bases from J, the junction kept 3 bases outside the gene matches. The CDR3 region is CASSFLAGDYNEQFF. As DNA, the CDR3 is TGTGCCAGCAGCTTTCTAGCGGGGGATTACAATGAGCAGTTCTTC. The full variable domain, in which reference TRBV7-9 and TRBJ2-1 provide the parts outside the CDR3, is DTGVSQNPRHKITKRGQNVTFRCDPISEHNRLYWYRQTLGQGPEFLTYFQNEAQLEKSRLLSDRFSAERPKGSFSTLEIQRTEQGDSAMYLCASSFLAGDYNEQFFGPGTRLTVL.

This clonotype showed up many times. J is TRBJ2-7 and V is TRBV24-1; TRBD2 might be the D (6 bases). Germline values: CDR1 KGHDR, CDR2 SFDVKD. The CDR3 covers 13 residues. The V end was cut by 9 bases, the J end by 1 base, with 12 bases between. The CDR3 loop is CATGRDGSYEQYF. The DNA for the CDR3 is TGTGCCACCGGGCGGGACGGGTCCTACGAGCAGTACTTC.

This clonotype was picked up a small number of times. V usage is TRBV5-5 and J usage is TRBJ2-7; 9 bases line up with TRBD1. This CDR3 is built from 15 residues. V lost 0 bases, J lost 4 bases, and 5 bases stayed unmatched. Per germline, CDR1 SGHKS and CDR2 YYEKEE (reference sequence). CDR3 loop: CASSLEDRGFYEQYF. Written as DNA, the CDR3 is TGTGCCAGCAGCTTGGAAGACAGGGGGTTTTACGAGCAGTACTTC.

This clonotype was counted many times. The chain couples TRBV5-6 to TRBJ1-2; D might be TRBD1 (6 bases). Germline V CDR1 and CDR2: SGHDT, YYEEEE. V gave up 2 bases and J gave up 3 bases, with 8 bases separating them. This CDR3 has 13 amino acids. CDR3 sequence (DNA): TGTGCCAGCAGCTTACAGGGCTACTATGGCTACACCTTC. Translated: CASSLQGYYGYTF.

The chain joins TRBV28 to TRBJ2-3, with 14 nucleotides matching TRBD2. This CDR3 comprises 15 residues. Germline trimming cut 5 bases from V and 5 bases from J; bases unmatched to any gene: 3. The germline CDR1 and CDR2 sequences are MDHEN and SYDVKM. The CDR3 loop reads CASSPTSGGGDTQYF. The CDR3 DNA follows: TGTGCCAGCAGTCCGACTAGCGGGGGGGGAGATACGCAGTATTTT.

CDR3 region: CASSPRTGGGVNTEAFF. The CDR3, as DNA: TGTGCCAGCAGCCCTCGGACAGGGGGTGGTGTGAACACTGAAGCTTTCTTT. The J gene is TRBJ1-1, the V gene TRBV12-3 or TRBV12-4; TRBD1 agrees at 10 bases. The CDR3 is 17 amino acids. The V and J ends lost 6 bases and 0 bases, in that order; junction bases with no gene match: 10.

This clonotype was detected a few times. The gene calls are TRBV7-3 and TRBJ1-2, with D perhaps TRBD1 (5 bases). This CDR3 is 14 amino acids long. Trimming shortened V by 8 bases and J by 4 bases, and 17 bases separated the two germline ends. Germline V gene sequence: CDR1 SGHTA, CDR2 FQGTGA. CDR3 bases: TGTGCCAGCTCTCCTACGGGGGACTCCTATGGCTACACCTTC. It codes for CASSPTGDSYGYTF.

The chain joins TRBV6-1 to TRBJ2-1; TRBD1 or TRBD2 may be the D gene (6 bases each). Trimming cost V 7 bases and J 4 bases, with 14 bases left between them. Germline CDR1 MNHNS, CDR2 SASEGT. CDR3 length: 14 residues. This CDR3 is CASILKGGYNEQFF. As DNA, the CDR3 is TGTGCCAGCATATTGAAAGGGGGGTACAATGAGCAGTTCTTC.

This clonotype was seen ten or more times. The CDR3 coding sequence is TGTGCCAACACCCGAACAGGAAACACTGAAGCTTTCTTT. Its protein is CANTRTGNTEAFF. The rearrangement joins TRBV5-8 to TRBJ1-1; maybe TRBD1 (5 bases). V lost 9 bases, J lost 2 bases, and 14 bases lay in between. Germline assignment: CDR1 SGHTS and CDR2 YDEGEE. CDR3 length: 13 residues.

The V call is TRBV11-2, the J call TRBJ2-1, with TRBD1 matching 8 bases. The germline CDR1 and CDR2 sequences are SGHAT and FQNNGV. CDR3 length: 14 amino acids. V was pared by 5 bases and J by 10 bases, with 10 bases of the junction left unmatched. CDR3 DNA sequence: TGTGCCAGCAGCGGACAGGGCTCCTCGGGGGAGCAGTTCTTC. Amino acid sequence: CASSGQGSSGEQFF. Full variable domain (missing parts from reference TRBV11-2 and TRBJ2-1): EAGVAQSPRYKIIEKRQSVAFWCNPISGHATLYWYQQILGQGPKLLIQFQNNGVVDDSQLPKDRFSAERLKGVDSTLKIQPAKLEDSAVYLCASSGQGSSGEQFFGPGTRLTVL.

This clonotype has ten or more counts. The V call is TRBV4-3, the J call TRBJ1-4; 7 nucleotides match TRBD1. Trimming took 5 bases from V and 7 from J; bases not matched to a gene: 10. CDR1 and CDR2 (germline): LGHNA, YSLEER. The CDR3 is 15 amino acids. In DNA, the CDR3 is TGCGCCAGCAGCAGGGGGCAACGGGGGGGTGAAAAACTGTTTTTT. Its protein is CASSRGQRGGEKLFF.

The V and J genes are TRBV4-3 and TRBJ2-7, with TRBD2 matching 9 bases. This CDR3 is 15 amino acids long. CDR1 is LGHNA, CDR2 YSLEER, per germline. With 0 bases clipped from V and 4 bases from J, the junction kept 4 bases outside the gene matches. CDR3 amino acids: CASSQDGTSRYEQYF. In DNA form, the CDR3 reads TGCGCCAGCAGCCAAGACGGGACTAGCAGGTACGAGCAGTACTTC.

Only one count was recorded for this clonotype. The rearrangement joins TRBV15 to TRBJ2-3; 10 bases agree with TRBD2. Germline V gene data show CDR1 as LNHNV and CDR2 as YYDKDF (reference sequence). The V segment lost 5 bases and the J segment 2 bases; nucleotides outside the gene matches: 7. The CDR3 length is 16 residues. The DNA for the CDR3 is TGTGCCACCAGCGGGTTTCTAGCGGGAGACACAGATACGCAGTATTTT. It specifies CATSGFLAGDTDTQYF.

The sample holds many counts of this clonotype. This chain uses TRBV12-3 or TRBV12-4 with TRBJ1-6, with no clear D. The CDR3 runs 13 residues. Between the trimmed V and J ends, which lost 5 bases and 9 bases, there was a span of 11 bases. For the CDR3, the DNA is TGTGCCAGCAGTGACGAAGGGAGTTCACCCCTCCACTTT. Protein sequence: CASSDEGSSPLHF.

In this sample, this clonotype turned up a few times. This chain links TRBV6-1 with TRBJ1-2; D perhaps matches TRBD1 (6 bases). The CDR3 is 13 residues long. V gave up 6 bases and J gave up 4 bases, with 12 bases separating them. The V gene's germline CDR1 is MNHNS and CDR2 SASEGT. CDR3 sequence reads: CASRETGFYGYTF. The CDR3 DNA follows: TGTGCCAGCAGAGAGACAGGCTTCTATGGCTACACCTTC.

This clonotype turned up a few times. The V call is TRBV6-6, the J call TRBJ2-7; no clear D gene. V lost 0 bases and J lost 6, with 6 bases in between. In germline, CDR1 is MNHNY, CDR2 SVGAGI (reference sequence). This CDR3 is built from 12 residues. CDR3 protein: CASSYSIAEQYF. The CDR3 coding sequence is TGTGCCAGCAGTTACTCGATCGCCGAGCAGTACTTC.

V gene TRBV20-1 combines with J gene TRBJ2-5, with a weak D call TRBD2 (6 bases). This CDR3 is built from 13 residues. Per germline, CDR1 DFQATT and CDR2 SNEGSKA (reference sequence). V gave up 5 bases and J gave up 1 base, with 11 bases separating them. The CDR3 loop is CSAVGGSQETQYF. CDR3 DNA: TGCAGTGCTGTAGGAGGGTCCCAAGAGACCCAGTACTTC.

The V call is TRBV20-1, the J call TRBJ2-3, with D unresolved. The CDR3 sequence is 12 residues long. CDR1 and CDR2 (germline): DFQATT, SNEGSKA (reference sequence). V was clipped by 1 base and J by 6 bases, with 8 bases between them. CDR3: CSARGMVDTQYF. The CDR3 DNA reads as TGCAGTGCTAGAGGGATGGTGGATACGCAGTATTTT.

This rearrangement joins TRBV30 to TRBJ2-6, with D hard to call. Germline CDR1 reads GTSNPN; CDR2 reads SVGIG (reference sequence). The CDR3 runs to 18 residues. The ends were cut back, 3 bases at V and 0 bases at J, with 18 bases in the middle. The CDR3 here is CAWSSKRVPDSGANVLTF. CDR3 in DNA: TGTGCCTGGAGCTCGAAAAGGGTACCAGACTCTGGGGCCAACGTCCTGACTTTC.

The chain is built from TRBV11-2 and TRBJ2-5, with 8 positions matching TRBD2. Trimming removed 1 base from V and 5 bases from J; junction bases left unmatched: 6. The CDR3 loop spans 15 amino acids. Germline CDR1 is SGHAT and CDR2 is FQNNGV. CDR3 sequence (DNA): TGTGCCAGCAGCTTAGGGAGTAGCGGGACTGAGACCCAGTACTTC. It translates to CASSLGSSGTETQYF.

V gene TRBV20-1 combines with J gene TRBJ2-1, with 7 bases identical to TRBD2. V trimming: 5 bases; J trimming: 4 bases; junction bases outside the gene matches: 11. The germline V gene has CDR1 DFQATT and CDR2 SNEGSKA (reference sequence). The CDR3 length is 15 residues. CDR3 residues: CSAPDPLAGYNEQFF. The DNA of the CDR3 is TGCAGTGCTCCCGACCCTTTAGCGGGTTACAATGAGCAGTTCTTC.

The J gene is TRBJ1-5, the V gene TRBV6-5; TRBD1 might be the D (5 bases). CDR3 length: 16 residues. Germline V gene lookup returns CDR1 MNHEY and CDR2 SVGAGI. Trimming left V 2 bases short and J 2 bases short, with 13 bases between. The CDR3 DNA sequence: TGTGCCAGCAGTTACGGGGGTCTTTATCGCAATCAGCCCCAGCATTTT. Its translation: CASSYGGLYRNQPQHF.

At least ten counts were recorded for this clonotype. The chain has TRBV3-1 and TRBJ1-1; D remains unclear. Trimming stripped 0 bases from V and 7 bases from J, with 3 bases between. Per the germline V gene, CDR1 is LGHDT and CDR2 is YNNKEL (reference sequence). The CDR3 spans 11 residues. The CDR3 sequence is CASSQENEAFF. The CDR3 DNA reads TGTGCCAGCAGCCAAGAAAATGAAGCTTTCTTT.

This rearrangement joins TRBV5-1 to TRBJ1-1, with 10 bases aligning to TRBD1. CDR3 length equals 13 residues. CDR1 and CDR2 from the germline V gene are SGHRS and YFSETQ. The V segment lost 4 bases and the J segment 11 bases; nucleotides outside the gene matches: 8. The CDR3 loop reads CASSGGQGIEAFF. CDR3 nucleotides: TGCGCCAGCAGCGGGGGACAGGGGATAGAGGCTTTCTTT.

The CDR3 DNA follows: TGTGCCAGCAGTTACTCGAAAGCCCGGACAGATACGCAGTATTTT. It codes for CASSYSKARTDTQYF. The V call is TRBV6-2 or TRBV6-3, the J call TRBJ2-3; D remains ambiguous. The CDR3 runs to 15 residues. The V gene's germline CDR1 is MNHEY and CDR2 SVGEGT. V was cut by 0 bases and J by 3 bases, with 10 bases left in between.

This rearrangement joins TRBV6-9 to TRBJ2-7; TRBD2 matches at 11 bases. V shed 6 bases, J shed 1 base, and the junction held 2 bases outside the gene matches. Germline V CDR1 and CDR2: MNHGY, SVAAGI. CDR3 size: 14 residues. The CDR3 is CASRPSGRSYEQYF. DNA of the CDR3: TGTGCCAGCAGACCTAGCGGGAGGTCCTACGAGCAGTACTTC.

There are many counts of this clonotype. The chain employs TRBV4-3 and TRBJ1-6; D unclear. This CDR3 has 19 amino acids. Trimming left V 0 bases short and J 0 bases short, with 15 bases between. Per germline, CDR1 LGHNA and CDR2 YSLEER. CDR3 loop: CASSQDYYIQSSYNSPLHF. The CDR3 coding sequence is TGCGCCAGCAGCCAAGATTATTACATCCAGAGCTCCTATAATTCACCCCTCCACTTT.